The next 21 T cell receptor beta chains were all read from a single sample in a study of CD8+CD57+ T cells in acquired aplastic anemia. Template material for TCR beta VDJ and CDR3 profiling consisted of genomic DNA. Each CDR3 protein is one row after TCRdb ran MiXCR on the reads. The top ten clones hold approximately 32% of a sample with about 210,000 distinct CDR3 sequences, 61% of them seen once. The specimen sequenced was sorted CD4+, CD8+, or CD8+CD57+ T cells (not recorded which) from PBMCs. Source of these receptors: a human donor in good health.

The V gene is TRBV24-1, the J gene TRBJ1-2; 8 nucleotides line up with TRBD1. The V gene's germline CDR1 is KGHDR and CDR2 SFDVKD. The CDR3 contains 14 residues. The V segment lost 0 bases and the J segment 8 bases; nucleotides outside the gene matches: 4. The CDR3 reads CATSDLQSGGGYTF. The CDR3 DNA follows: TGTGCCACCAGTGATTTGCAGTCAGGGGGCGGCTACACCTTC.

This clonotype showed up just a few times. The rearrangement joins TRBV25-1 to TRBJ1-4, with 10 bases lining up with TRBD1. Germline lookup yields CDR1 MGHDK and CDR2 SYGVNS. The CDR3 sequence is 16 residues long. V trimming: 4 bases; J trimming: 3 bases; junction bases outside the gene matches: 5. The CDR3 DNA reads as TGTGCCAGCAGTGTGGCCGGGACAGGGGCTAATGAAAAACTGTTTTTT. Translating it yields CASSVAGTGANEKLFF. The full variable domain, completed using reference TRBV25-1 and TRBJ1-4, is EADIYQTPRYLVIGTGKKITLECSQTMGHDKMYWYQQDPGMELHLIHYSYGVNSTEKGDLSSESTVSRIRTEHFPLTLESARPSHTSQYLCASSVAGTGANEKLFFGSGTQLSVL.

Comment on this clonotype: Lacking the conserved final phenylalanine or tryptophan, this CDR3 likely reflects a read error. This chain joins TRBV10-2 and TRBJ1-1; the D is unclear. The CDR3 is 15 amino acids. Germline V gene data show CDR1 as WSHSY and CDR2 as SAAADI. Trimming took 7 bases from V and 0 from J, leaving 15 bases between them. The CDR3 DNA is TGCGCCAGCAAGTCCCCGGACGGCATGAACACTGAAGCTTTCCTT. Protein product: CASKSPDGMNTEAFL.

For the CDR3, the DNA is TGTGCCAGCACGAAGGACCTTTCTTCACCCCTCCACTTT. This translates into CASTKDLSSPLHF. The chain couples TRBV2 to TRBJ1-6; D not certain. Between the trimmed V and J ends, which lost 7 bases and 9 bases, there was a span of 13 bases. This CDR3 is built from 13 residues. CDR1 is SNHLY, CDR2 FYNNEI, per germline.

This clonotype was detected many times. This rearrangement joins TRBV6-1 to TRBJ2-6; TRBD2 might be the D (6 bases). The CDR3 consists of 16 residues. Germline CDR1 reads MNHNS; CDR2 reads SASEGT. V was trimmed by 10 bases and J by 0 bases, leaving 16 bases between them. The CDR3 spells CATGEGTYSGANVLTF. In DNA, the CDR3 is TGTGCCACGGGAGAGGGAACTTACTCTGGGGCCAACGTCCTGACTTTC.

The chain links TRBV7-3 to TRBJ1-3; D unresolved. This CDR3 is built from 15 residues. Trimming stripped 2 bases from V and 0 bases from J, with 8 bases between. Germline V gene lookup returns CDR1 SGHTA and CDR2 FQGTGA. Here the CDR3 reads CASSLASLSGNTIYF. The CDR3, as DNA: TGTGCCAGCAGCTTAGCGTCCCTCTCTGGAAACACCATATATTTT.

The V call is TRBV5-5, the J call TRBJ1-2, with TRBD1 matching 9 bases. J was trimmed by 4 bases and V by 4 bases; bases with no gene match: 11. Germline CDR1 and CDR2: SGHKS and YYEKEE (reference sequence). This CDR3 is 16 amino acids long. This chain's CDR3 is CASSQPGQGLAYGYTF. CDR3 coding DNA: TGTGCCAGCAGCCAACCGGGACAGGGACTAGCCTATGGCTACACCTTC.

By share, this clonotype counts as medium-sized. This chain connects TRBV7-9 to TRBJ1-2, with TRBD1 as a possible D gene (5 bases). The CDR3 is 14 amino acids. Trimming left V 1 base short and J 9 bases short, with 15 bases between. Germline V gives CDR1 SEHNR, CDR2 FQNEAQ (reference sequence). CDR3 sequence: CASSLEDSLSSYTF. In DNA form, the CDR3 reads TGTGCCAGCAGCTTAGAAGACAGTTTATCGAGCTACACCTTC. Full variable domain (remainder filled in from reference TRBV7-9 and TRBJ1-2): DTGVSQNPRHKITKRGQNVTFRCDPISEHNRLYWYRQTLGQGPEFLTYFQNEAQLEKSRLLSDRFSAERPKGSFSTLEIQRTEQGDSAMYLCASSLEDSLSSYTFGSGTRLTVV.

This chain uses TRBV5-1 with TRBJ2-1, with D perhaps being TRBD1 or TRBD2 (6 bases each). The V gene's germline CDR1 is SGHRS and CDR2 YFSETQ. The length of the CDR3 is 16 residues. V was trimmed by 3 bases and J by 0 bases, leaving 13 bases between them. The chain's CDR3 is CASSSEGGSSYNEQFF. The CDR3, as DNA: TGCGCCAGCAGCTCGGAAGGGGGGAGCTCCTACAATGAGCAGTTCTTC.

The gene calls are TRBV7-9 and TRBJ2-7; maybe TRBD1 (5 bases). This CDR3 is 12 amino acids long. The V end was cut by 5 bases, the J end by 3 bases, with 8 bases between. Germline CDR1 is SEHNR and CDR2 is FQNEAQ (reference sequence). CDR3 loop: CASSTRVYEQYF. DNA of the CDR3: TGTGCCAGCAGCACCAGGGTCTACGAGCAGTACTTC.

The chain combines TRBV20-1 with TRBJ2-7; 7 positions agree with TRBD2. The V gene end was trimmed by 4 bases and the J gene end by 3 bases; junction bases not matched to a gene: 9. The germline V gene has CDR1 DFQATT and CDR2 SNEGSKA (reference sequence). The CDR3 is 14 residues long. The CDR3 coding sequence is TGCAGTGCTATCCGATTGACGGGGGGCTACGAGCAGTACTTC. This gives the protein CSAIRLTGGYEQYF.

The J gene is TRBJ1-1, the V gene TRBV29-1, with D perhaps TRBD1 (6 bases). This CDR3 has 13 residues. CDR1 and CDR2 (germline): SQVTM, ANQGSEA. The ends were cut back, 8 bases at V and 1 base at J, with 14 bases in the middle. The DNA for the CDR3 is TGCAGCAGTTTCGGGGGGCAGAACACTGAAGCTTTCTTT. This codes for CSSFGGQNTEAFF.

As regards this clonotype: Possible read error: a much larger clone is one base away. This chain uses TRBV4-1 with TRBJ2-3, with TRBD2 matching 10 bases. This CDR3 has 17 residues. CDR1 MGHRA and CDR2 YSYEKL come from the germline V gene. Trimming removed 1 base from V and 1 base from J; junction bases left unmatched: 5. CDR3 region: CASSQGVGTSGTDTQYF. The CDR3 DNA reads TGCGCCAGCAGCCAAGGAGTAGGGACTAGCGGCACAGATACGCAGTATTTT.

This clonotype was seen repeatedly, ten times or more. The V and J genes are TRBV29-1 and TRBJ1-1; D perhaps matches TRBD1 (6 bases). CDR3 length: 13 residues. CDR1 is SQVTM and CDR2 is ANQGSEA in the germline V gene. V lost 3 bases and J 2 bases, leaving 10 bases between the germline ends. The CDR3 DNA reads as TGCAGCGTTGACGGACAGCCCAACACTGAAGCTTTCTTT. Translation gives CSVDGQPNTEAFF.

V gene TRBV11-2 combines with J gene TRBJ2-3; 7 bases fit TRBD2. There are 13 residues in the CDR3. Germline values: CDR1 SGHAT, CDR2 FQNNGV. The V gene end was trimmed by 7 bases and the J gene end by 1 base; junction bases not matched to a gene: 2. For the CDR3, the DNA is TGTGCCAGCAATCGGGGGGGCACAGATACGCAGTATTTT. This codes for CASNRGGTDTQYF.

The rearrangement uses TRBV7-8 and TRBJ2-2; D is perhaps TRBD1 (5 bases). V was trimmed by 6 bases and J by 4 bases, leaving 18 bases between them. Germline-derived CDR1 and CDR2 are SGHVS and FQNEAQ. This CDR3 comprises 16 residues. The CDR3 DNA is TGTGCCAGCAGGTGGGATCTGGGGCCGGGCACCGGGGAGCTGTTTTTT. This sequence encodes CASRWDLGPGTGELFF.

The chain is built from TRBV19 and TRBJ2-7, with D perhaps TRBD1 or TRBD2 (5 bases each). The CDR3 length is 13 residues. Per the germline V gene, CDR1 is LNHDA and CDR2 is SQIVND (reference sequence). Trimming took off 7 bases at V and 5 bases at J, with 15 bases between the two ends. This chain's CDR3 is CASTGTDLHEQYF. For the CDR3, the DNA is TGTGCCAGTACAGGGACGGACCTTCACGAGCAGTACTTC.

In this sample, this clonotype turned up many times. The V gene is TRBV7-9, the J gene TRBJ2-1; perhaps TRBD2 as D (5 bases). The V end lost 6 bases, the J end lost 7 bases, and 10 bases lay between the germline ends. The CDR3 spans 12 residues. CDR1 and CDR2 from the germline V gene are SEHNR and FQNEAQ (reference sequence). The CDR3 here is CASSASRNEQFF. The CDR3 DNA follows: TGTGCCAGCAGTGCTAGCCGTAATGAGCAGTTCTTC.

The chain uses TRBV29-1 and TRBJ1-2, with 9 bases aligning to TRBD1. V trimming: 6 bases; J trimming: 6 bases; junction bases outside the gene matches: 5. Germline V CDR1 and CDR2: SQVTM, ANQGSEA. CDR3 length: 12 residues. The CDR3, as DNA: TGCAGCGTGCCCGGGACAGGGAATGGCTACACCTTC. This gives the protein CSVPGTGNGYTF.

A word on this clonotype: Without the conserved terminal phenylalanine or tryptophan, this CDR3 likely stems from a read error. No DNA is shown, since the ends of the CDR3 on it are uncertain; the CDR3 is the one TCRdb lists. The chain uses TRBV15 and TRBJ1-1. The V gene's germline CDR1 is LNHNV and CDR2 YYDKDF (reference sequence). The CDR3 region is 11 residues in length, termini included. The CDR3 is CATSNLGETSY.

Concerning this clonotype itself: Mismatch with germline at one junction end may stem from a read error. This sequence joins TRBV11-2 and TRBJ2-7; tentative D call: TRBD1 (5 bases). Germline V gene sequence: CDR1 SGHAT, CDR2 FQNNGV. This CDR3 has 12 residues. CDR3 DNA sequence: TGTGCCAGCAGTTTAGGGGTAGGCGAGCAGTACTTC. Residues: CASSLGVGEQYF.